One sample yielded the 20 T cell receptor beta chains listed below, sequenced in a study of monozygotic twins with inflammatory bowel disease. TCRdb reprocessed the 5' RACE reads and reports one entry per CDR3 protein, with no DNA. This sample carries 200,000 to 250,000 distinct CDR3 sequences, with less than 9% going to the ten biggest clones. What was sequenced was blood. These receptors originate from a human donor with ulcerative colitis or Crohn's disease, or a healthy co-twin of an affected twin (not recorded which).

The chain employs TRBV12-3 or TRBV12-4 and TRBJ1-1. This CDR3 region has 12 residues. CDR3 region: CASSYFSTEAFF.

The J gene is TRBJ2-1, the V gene TRBV5-1; TCRdb calls TRBD1, which cannot be checked without DNA. The V gene's germline CDR1 is SGHRS and CDR2 YFSETQ. The CDR3 loop spans 14 amino acids. The CDR3 loop is CASSLGGRENEQFF.

The CDR3 loop reads CASSDSPGGNQPQHF. The chain links TRBV6-1 to TRBJ1-5; absent DNA, TCRdb's TRBD1 call cannot be checked. Germline values: CDR1 MNHNS, CDR2 SASEGT. This CDR3 region has 15 residues.

The gene calls are TRBV5-1 and TRBJ2-4; TCRdb's assignment of TRBD1 cannot be checked, as there is no DNA. This CDR3 spans 19 amino acids. CDR1 and CDR2 (germline): SGHRS, YFSETQ. CDR3 sequence reads: CASSPPEGAAGLAKNIQYF. Full variable domain (rest looked up from reference TRBV5-1 and TRBJ2-4): KAGVTQTPRYLIKTRGQQVTLSCSPISGHRSVSWYQQTPGQGLQFLFEYFSETQRNKGNFPGRFSGRQFSNSRSEMNVSTLELGDSALYLCASSPPEGAAGLAKNIQYFGAGTRLSVL.

The CDR3 loop reads CASSARVIGSGANVLTF. The V call is TRBV7-2, the J call TRBJ2-6. CDR1 SGHTA and CDR2 FQGNSA come from the germline V gene. This CDR3 has 17 residues.

The rearrangement joins TRBV5-1 to TRBJ1-5; checking the TCRdb D call of TRBD1 is not possible without DNA. This CDR3 spans 13 amino acids. Per the germline V gene, CDR1 is SGHRS and CDR2 is YFSETQ. The CDR3 reads CASSRGNNQPQHF. Looking up the rest from reference TRBV5-1 and TRBJ1-5 gives the full variable domain: KAGVTQTPRYLIKTRGQQVTLSCSPISGHRSVSWYQQTPGQGLQFLFEYFSETQRNKGNFPGRFSGRQFSNSRSEMNVSTLELGDSALYLCASSRGNNQPQHFGDGTRLSIL.

The chain recombines TRBV12-3 or TRBV12-4 with TRBJ2-7; the D call from TCRdb, TRBD2, cannot be confirmed without DNA. The length of the CDR3 is 15 residues. CDR3 region: CASSLEAGPSYEQYF.

This CDR3 is CASSLEAGAYNEQFF. The rearrangement links TRBV12-3 or TRBV12-4 to TRBJ2-1; the TCRdb call, TRBD2, lacks DNA for checking. The CDR3 consists of 15 residues.

The chain employs TRBV4-2 and TRBJ2-3. The CDR3 has 13 residues. Germline CDR1 is LGHNA and CDR2 is YNFKEQ. CDR3 in amino acids: CASSQRIGDTQYF.

The chain joins TRBV27 to TRBJ1-2; TCRdb's D call, TRBD1, is unchecked because there is no DNA. CDR1 is MNHEY and CDR2 is SMNVEV in the germline V gene (reference sequence). The CDR3 sequence is 13 residues long. The chain's CDR3 is CASRTTGAGGYTF.

The chain employs TRBV5-1 and TRBJ2-1; TCRdb gives TRBD2 as the D gene, but with no DNA this cannot be confirmed. The CDR3 has 16 residues. Germline lookup yields CDR1 SGHRS and CDR2 YFSETQ. The CDR3 sequence: CASSFLISGGASEQFF.

This chain links TRBV12-3 or TRBV12-4 with TRBJ2-7; TCRdb proposes TRBD1, but this gene call is untestable without DNA. The CDR3 totals 11 residues. The CDR3 reads CASSSDSEQYF.

The V gene is TRBV7-2, the J gene TRBJ1-3. The CDR3 has 12 residues. Germline V gives CDR1 SGHTA, CDR2 FQGNSA. The CDR3 region is CASSTQGNTIYF.

The V and J genes are TRBV7-2 and TRBJ2-3. CDR1 is SGHTA and CDR2 is FQGNSA in the germline V gene. This CDR3 comprises 15 residues. CDR3 in amino acids: CASSLSGVDTDTQYF. The variable domain in full, with the rest retrieved from reference TRBV7-2 and TRBJ2-3, is GAGVSQSPSNKVTEKGKDVELRCDPISGHTALYWYRQSLGQGLEFLIYFQGNSAPDKSGLPSDRFSAERTGGSVSTLTIQRTQQEDSAVYLCASSLSGVDTDTQYFGPGTRLTVL.

The chain employs TRBV20-1 and TRBJ1-5. The germline V gene has CDR1 DFQATT and CDR2 SNEGSKA (reference sequence). This CDR3 is built from 13 residues. This CDR3 reads CSARSDSNQPQHF.

V is TRBV18 and J is TRBJ1-1; TCRdb selects TRBD1, and the lack of DNA leaves this call unchecked. The CDR3 covers 15 residues. Germline loops: CDR1 KGHSH, CDR2 LQKENI. The CDR3 loop reads CASSPPEGRNTEAFF.

The V gene is TRBV12-3 or TRBV12-4, the J gene TRBJ2-3; TCRdb outputs TRBD2, but without DNA this stays unchecked. The CDR3 loop spans 14 amino acids. CDR3: CASSPTNGAYTQYF.

The rearrangement uses TRBV7-7 and TRBJ2-5. The germline gives CDR1 SSHAT, CDR2 FNYEAQ (reference sequence). The CDR3 is 14 amino acids. CDR3 region: CASSARSQQETQYF.

This rearrangement joins TRBV28 to TRBJ1-6; the D gene TCRdb calls, TRBD1, cannot be checked with no DNA. This CDR3 is built from 16 residues. Per the germline V gene, CDR1 is MDHEN and CDR2 is SYDVKM. This CDR3 is CASSPGTSALNSPLHF. Looking up the rest from reference TRBV28 and TRBJ1-6 gives the full variable domain: DVKVTQSSRYLVKRTGEKVFLECVQDMDHENMFWYRQDPGLGLRLIYFSYDVKMKEKGDIPEGYSVSREKKERFSLILESASTNQTSMYLCASSPGTSALNSPLHFGNGTRLTVT.

The chain carries TRBV18 and TRBJ2-7; there is no DNA to check the TCRdb D call of TRBD1. Germline-derived CDR1 and CDR2 are KGHSH and LQKENI. This CDR3 region has 14 residues. The CDR3 reads CASSPPGTRYEQYF.